The subject of this entry is one T cell receptor (beta chain). Antigen specificity is unknown. Every donor gave roughly 9.2 milliliters of peripheral blood. Trimming took off 2 bases at V and 8 bases at J, with 10 bases between the two ends. CDR1 is SGHDT, CDR2 YYEEEE, per germline. The CDR3 extends over 13 amino acids. The data originate from a study of blood T cells in healthy people across ages. The use of a sample-barcoded 5' primer and a J-beta primer mix characterized a second PCR of 7 to 11 cycles. TCRdb called the 5' RACE reads again in MiXCR, with one record for every CDR3 protein. The sample contains 550,000 to 600,000 distinct CDR3 sequences, approximately 27% of which appear only once. Study-wide findings and caveats: A roughly linear fall in TCR beta diversity per million T cells was seen with increasing age.

The TCR sequence derives from a woman in her sixties or seventies in good health. What was sequenced was blood. This rearrangement joins TRBV5-6 to TRBJ1-4; D is undetermined. The CDR3 loop is CASSLLQDEKLFF. As DNA, the CDR3 is TGTGCCAGCAGCTTACTCCAGGACGAAAAACTGTTTTTT.